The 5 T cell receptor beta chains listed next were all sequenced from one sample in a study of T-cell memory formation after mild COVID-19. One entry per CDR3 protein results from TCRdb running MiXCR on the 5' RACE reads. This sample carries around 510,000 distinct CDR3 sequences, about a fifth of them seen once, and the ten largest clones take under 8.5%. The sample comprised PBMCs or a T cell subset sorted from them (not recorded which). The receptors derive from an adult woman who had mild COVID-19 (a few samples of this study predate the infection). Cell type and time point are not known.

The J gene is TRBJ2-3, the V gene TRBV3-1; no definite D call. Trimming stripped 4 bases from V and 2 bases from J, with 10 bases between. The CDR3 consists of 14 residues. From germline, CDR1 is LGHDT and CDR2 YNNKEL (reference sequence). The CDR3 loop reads CASSPIGITDTQYF. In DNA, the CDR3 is TGTGCCAGCAGCCCCATTGGGATCACAGATACGCAGTATTTT.

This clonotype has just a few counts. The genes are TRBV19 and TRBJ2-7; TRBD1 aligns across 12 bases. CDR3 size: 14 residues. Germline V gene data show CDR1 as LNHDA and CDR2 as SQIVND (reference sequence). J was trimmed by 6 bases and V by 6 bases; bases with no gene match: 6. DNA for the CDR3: TGTGCCAGTAGGGGGACAGGGGGCATGGGCGAGCAGTACTTC. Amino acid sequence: CASRGTGGMGEQYF.

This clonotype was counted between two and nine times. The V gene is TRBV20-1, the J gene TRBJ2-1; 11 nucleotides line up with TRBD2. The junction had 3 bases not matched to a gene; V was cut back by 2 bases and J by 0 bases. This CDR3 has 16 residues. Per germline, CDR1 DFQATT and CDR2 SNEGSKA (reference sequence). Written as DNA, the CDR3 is TGCAGTGCTAGAAGACTAGCGGGACCCTCCTACAATGAGCAGTTCTTC. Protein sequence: CSARRLAGPSYNEQFF.

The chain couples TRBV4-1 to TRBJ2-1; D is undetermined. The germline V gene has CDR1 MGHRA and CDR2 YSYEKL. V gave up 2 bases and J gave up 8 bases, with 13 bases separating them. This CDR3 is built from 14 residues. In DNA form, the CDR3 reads TGCGCCAGCAGCCAACTAAGAACGCTGGATGAGCAGTTCTTC. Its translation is CASSQLRTLDEQFF.

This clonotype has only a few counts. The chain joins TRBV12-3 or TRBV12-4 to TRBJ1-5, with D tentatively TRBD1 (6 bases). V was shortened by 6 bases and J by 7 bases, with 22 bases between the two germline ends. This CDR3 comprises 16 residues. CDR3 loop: CASSHERGPRDQPQHF. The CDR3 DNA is TGTGCCAGCAGCCATGAACGGGGGCCTCGGGACCAGCCCCAGCATTTT.